Below are 27 T cell receptor beta chains sequenced from a single sample in a study of T cell changes during pregnancy in multiple sclerosis. Sequencing used immunoSEQ multiplex PCR; TCRdb keeps in-frame clones, though not all of them. The sample lists some 94,000 clones; roughly 90% were seen once. The sample here was peripheral blood, taken in the first trimester of pregnancy. The receptor set was obtained from a female donor with multiple sclerosis, enrolled in a pregnancy study.

The chain employs TRBV5-6 and TRBJ1-3; D remains unclear. Germline-derived CDR1 and CDR2 are SGHDT and YYEEEE. The CDR3 has 15 amino acids. Trimming shortened V by 4 bases and J by 0 bases, and 11 bases separated the two germline ends. In DNA, the CDR3 is TGTGCCAGCAGCCCGTGGGCGTCCTCTGGAAACACCATATATTTT. It encodes CASSPWASSGNTIYF. Full variable domain (rest looked up from reference TRBV5-6 and TRBJ1-3): DAGVTQSPTHLIKTRGQQVTLRCSPKSGHDTVSWYQQALGQGPQFIFQYYEEEERQRGNFPDRFSGHQFPNYSSELNVNALLLGDSALYLCASSPWASSGNTIYFGEGSWLTVV.

The gene calls are TRBV4-1 and TRBJ2-5, with unresolved D. V was trimmed by 0 bases and J by 3 bases, leaving 14 bases between them. The CDR3 sequence is 16 residues long. From germline, CDR1 is MGHRA and CDR2 YSYEKL. CDR3 residues: CASSQDLQSFEETQYF. The CDR3 DNA sequence: TGCGCCAGCAGCCAAGATTTGCAGTCCTTCGAAGAGACCCAGTACTTC.

The chain employs TRBV2 and TRBJ2-2; possibly TRBD2 for D (6 bases). Germline CDR1 and CDR2: SNHLY and FYNNEI. V gave up 7 bases and J gave up 6 bases, with 15 bases separating them. The length of the CDR3 is 14 residues. The CDR3 reads CASNRLVSAGELFF. In nucleotides, the CDR3 is TGTGCCAGCAACCGACTAGTTTCGGCCGGGGAGCTGTTTTTT.

The chain uses TRBV2 and TRBJ1-4, with D possibly matching TRBD1 (6 bases). The CDR3 runs to 15 residues. V was trimmed by 8 bases and J by 8 bases, leaving 21 bases between them. CDR1 SNHLY and CDR2 FYNNEI come from the germline V gene. The CDR3 nucleotides are TGTGCCAGCTGGGTCAATATGGGGGCTAGAGAAAAACTGTTTTTT. It translates to CASWVNMGAREKLFF.

The genes are TRBV15 and TRBJ2-7; unclear D gene. V was trimmed by 0 bases and J by 5 bases, leaving 14 bases between them. This CDR3 has 15 amino acids. Germline V gene data show CDR1 as LNHNV and CDR2 as YYDKDF (reference sequence). The CDR3 loop is CATSREHLRGNEQYF. CDR3 bases: TGTGCCACCAGCAGAGAACACCTGCGCGGCAACGAGCAGTACTTC. The variable domain in full, with the rest retrieved from reference TRBV15 and TRBJ2-7, is DAMVIQNPRYQVTQFGKPVTLSCSQTLNHNVMYWYQQKSSQAPKLLFHYYDKDFNNEADTPDNFQSRRPNTSFCFLDIRSPGLGDTAMYLCATSREHLRGNEQYFGPGTRLTVT.

V gene TRBV6-1 combines with J gene TRBJ2-1, with 13 bases lining up with TRBD2. The V gene's germline CDR1 is MNHNS and CDR2 SASEGT. The trim removed 6 bases at V and 7 bases at J, leaving 3 bases unmatched. The CDR3 has 14 amino acids. CDR3 sequence reads: CASRGLAGVNEQFF. As DNA, the CDR3 is TGTGCCAGCAGAGGACTAGCGGGAGTGAATGAGCAGTTCTTC.

V is TRBV4-1 and J is TRBJ1-4; D ambiguous. Germline CDR1 MGHRA, CDR2 YSYEKL. CDR3 size: 15 residues. Trimming took off 0 bases at V and 8 bases at J, with 13 bases between the two ends. CDR3 loop: CASSQDHTGGEKLFF. The CDR3 DNA reads TGCGCCAGCAGCCAAGATCACACTGGAGGGGAAAAACTGTTTTTT.

The rearrangement joins TRBV5-1 to TRBJ2-3, with TRBD2 matching 10 bases. Germline V CDR1 and CDR2: SGHRS, YFSETQ. The CDR3 contains 17 residues. Trimming at V came to 1 base and at J to 4 bases, leaving 9 bases not matched to a gene. The CDR3 protein is CASSLPVASGSSDTQYF. As DNA, the CDR3 is TGCGCCAGCAGCTTGCCGGTCGCTAGCGGGAGTTCAGATACGCAGTATTTT.

V usage is TRBV11-2 and J usage is TRBJ2-3; the match to TRBD2 covers 7 bases. The CDR3 has 13 amino acids. V trimming: 1 base; J trimming: 6 bases; junction bases outside the gene matches: 1. Germline values: CDR1 SGHAT, CDR2 FQNNGV. The CDR3 region has the DNA TGTGCCAGCAGCTTAGGTAGCGGGGATACGCAGTATTTT. Translating gives CASSLGSGDTQYF.

This rearrangement joins TRBV7-9 to TRBJ1-5; D uncertain. Trimming pared 5 bases from V and 1 base from J, leaving 9 bases between. The CDR3 is made up of 14 amino acids. The germline V gene encodes CDR1 SEHNR and CDR2 FQNEAQ (reference sequence). The CDR3 is CASSLSASNQPQHF. The CDR3 DNA sequence: TGTGCCAGCAGCCTCTCCGCGAGCAATCAGCCCCAGCATTTT.

This clone was observed once. This chain uses TRBV2 with TRBJ2-5, with 9 bases aligning to TRBD2. Unmatched junction bases numbered 6, after V lost 11 bases and J lost 5 bases. This CDR3 spans 12 amino acids. CDR1 and CDR2 from the germline V gene are SNHLY and FYNNEI. CDR3 protein: CAGHGLAETQYF. CDR3 DNA: TGTGCCGGTCACGGACTAGCGGAGACCCAGTACTTC.

The DNA of the CDR3 is TGTGCCTGGAGTGTACGGGAGGGAAGAGCTTTCTTT. It specifies CAWSVREGRAFF. This chain links TRBV30 with TRBJ1-1; D remains unclear. Trimming took off 0 bases at V and 10 bases at J, with 12 bases between the two ends. In germline, CDR1 is GTSNPN, CDR2 SVGIG (reference sequence). The CDR3 is made up of 12 amino acids.

The chain uses TRBV4-3 and TRBJ1-2; 9 bases match TRBD1. This CDR3 contains 16 residues. Losses at the gene ends were 0 bases for V and 2 bases for J; bases not matched to a gene: 4. Germline loops: CDR1 LGHNA, CDR2 YSLEER. The CDR3 is CASSQETGGPNYGYTF. The CDR3 coding sequence is TGCGCCAGCAGCCAAGAAACAGGGGGCCCCAACTATGGCTACACCTTC.

The chain has TRBV19 and TRBJ2-4; weak D call: TRBD2 (8 bases). The length of the CDR3 is 15 residues. Per germline, CDR1 LNHDA and CDR2 SQIVND (reference sequence). Trimming took off 5 bases at V and 8 bases at J, with 19 bases between the two ends. CDR3: CASSPGGGAVDIQYF. The DNA for the CDR3 is TGTGCCAGTAGTCCGGGAGGGGGCGCGGTGGACATTCAGTACTTC.

The rearrangement uses TRBV5-5 and TRBJ2-3; 7 bases line up with TRBD2. Germline V lookup: CDR1 SGHKS, CDR2 YYEKEE (reference sequence). The trim removed 1 base at V and 3 bases at J, leaving 14 bases unmatched. This CDR3 contains 18 residues. The CDR3 DNA sequence: TGTGCCAGCAGCTTGTGGCCACCGGGGGGTTCGGCTACAGATACGCAGTATTTT. Protein: CASSLWPPGGSATDTQYF.

This clone was found once. The chain links TRBV6-1 to TRBJ1-2; 9 bases match TRBD1. The CDR3 is 14 amino acids. Trimming cost V 5 bases and J 4 bases; bases outside gene matches: 5. In germline, CDR1 is MNHNS, CDR2 SASEGT. CDR3 sequence (DNA): TGTGCCAGCAGTACGGGACAGGGTAGCTATGGCTACACCTTC. This encodes CASSTGQGSYGYTF.

The V and J genes are TRBV28 and TRBJ1-2; D perhaps matches TRBD1 (5 bases). Trimming cost V 6 bases and J 7 bases, with 12 bases left between them. The CDR3 runs 12 residues. CDR1 is MDHEN and CDR2 is SYDVKM in the germline V gene. The chain's CDR3 is CASRSGMSGYTF. CDR3 nucleotides: TGTGCCAGCAGATCAGGGATGAGTGGCTACACCTTC.

The chain combines TRBV19 with TRBJ2-7; D perhaps matches TRBD1 (6 bases). This CDR3 has 14 amino acids. The germline V and J ends were trimmed by 3 bases and 1 base, with 10 bases remaining between them. CDR1 is LNHDA and CDR2 is SQIVND in the germline V gene (reference sequence). The CDR3 sequence is CASSMAGASYEQYF. DNA for the CDR3: TGTGCCAGTAGTATGGCAGGGGCGTCCTACGAGCAGTACTTC.

V and J are TRBV6-5 and TRBJ2-3; tentatively, D is TRBD2 (6 bases). CDR1 and CDR2 (germline): MNHEY, SVGAGI. The V and J ends lost 4 bases and 6 bases respectively, with 11 bases between them. There are 13 residues in the CDR3. CDR3 in DNA: TGTGCCAGCAGTTTGGAGGGTTTCGATACGCAGTATTTT. Translation gives CASSLEGFDTQYF.

V is TRBV4-1 and J is TRBJ2-5; 13 positions agree with TRBD2. The V gene end was trimmed by 0 bases and the J gene end by 5 bases; junction bases not matched to a gene: 6. Germline CDR1 is MGHRA and CDR2 is YSYEKL. The CDR3 sequence is 17 residues long. The CDR3 here is CASSQETSGRALETQYF. The CDR3 coding sequence is TGCGCCAGCAGCCAAGAAACTAGCGGGAGGGCCTTGGAGACCCAGTACTTC.

The chain employs TRBV5-1 and TRBJ2-1; 14 bases are shared with TRBD2. This CDR3 contains 17 residues. V lost 3 bases to trimming and J lost 6 bases; unmatched junction nucleotides: 8. Germline lookup yields CDR1 SGHRS and CDR2 YFSETQ. In DNA, the CDR3 is TGCGCCAGCAGCTCGGGACTAGCGGGAGCATTAAGCAATGAGCAGTTCTTC. Protein sequence: CASSSGLAGALSNEQFF.

The V call is TRBV7-6, the J call TRBJ2-1; TRBD2 matches at 7 bases. J was trimmed by 9 bases and V by 5 bases; bases with no gene match: 13. The CDR3 covers 15 residues. Germline CDR1 SGHVS, CDR2 FNYEAQ. The CDR3 loop reads CASSESIRGVIEQFF. Written as DNA, the CDR3 is TGTGCCAGCAGCGAATCGATACGGGGGGTTATTGAGCAGTTCTTC.

This clone was recorded once. The V gene is TRBV15, the J gene TRBJ1-5; 7 bases are a match to TRBD1. This CDR3 comprises 16 residues. Per germline, CDR1 LNHNV and CDR2 YYDKDF (reference sequence). J lost 7 bases, V lost 1 base, and 10 bases had no gene match. CDR3 sequence (DNA): TGTGCCACCAGCAGAGTTATGACAGGGCTTAACCAGCCCCAGCATTTT. Protein: CATSRVMTGLNQPQHF.

This clone was observed a single time. The V and J genes are TRBV5-6 and TRBJ2-1, with 10 positions matching TRBD1. Trimming cost V 5 bases and J 2 bases; bases outside gene matches: 4. Per germline, CDR1 SGHDT and CDR2 YYEEEE. This CDR3 has 15 amino acids. The CDR3 DNA is TGTGCCAGCAGAAAGACAGGGGGCCCCTACAATGAGCAGTTCTTC. Translation: CASRKTGGPYNEQFF.

This chain connects TRBV28 to TRBJ2-7; 9 positions agree with TRBD1. Germline V gene sequence: CDR1 MDHEN, CDR2 SYDVKM. The CDR3 contains 15 residues. The junction had 12 bases not matched to a gene; V was cut back by 6 bases and J by 6 bases. CDR3 in DNA: TGTGCCAGCAGGGGATTGGACAGGGGTTTGGGCGAGCAGTACTTC. As protein: CASRGLDRGLGEQYF.

This chain joins TRBV7-2 and TRBJ1-4; D gene unclear. The CDR3 covers 13 residues. The V gene lost 2 bases and the J gene lost 6 bases, with 7 bases spanning the gap. Germline V CDR1 and CDR2: SGHTA, FQGNSA. Written as DNA, the CDR3 is TGTGCCAGCAGCTTACGAGGAGATGAAAAACTGTTTTTT. Translated, it gives CASSLRGDEKLFF.

The rearrangement links TRBV4-1 to TRBJ1-1, with TRBD1 matching over 7 bases. The CDR3 consists of 15 residues. After removal of 6 bases from V and 2 bases from J, the junction contained 9 bases not matched to a gene. Germline V gene lookup returns CDR1 MGHRA and CDR2 YSYEKL. The CDR3 region is CASSLVTGENTEAFF. In DNA, the CDR3 is TGCGCCAGCAGTCTCGTCACAGGGGAAAACACTGAAGCTTTCTTT.